These 32 T cell receptor beta chains came from one sample sequenced in a study of shared clonotypes between healthy human individuals. Sequenced by immunoSEQ multiplex PCR; TCRdb stores in-frame clones only, minus some. The sample yields around 600,000 clones, roughly 95% seen once. Positive CCR7 selection of CD45RO-negative cells yielded the naive CD8 cells, and terminally differentiated effector memory CD45RA+ cells were excluded. The sample comprised naive CD8+ T cells sorted from blood. These receptors originate from a woman aged 30 to 39 in good health.

This sequence joins TRBV6-5 and TRBJ2-3; D call uncertain. V dropped 0 bases and J dropped 6 bases, with 7 bases sitting between them. There are 13 residues in the CDR3. Germline V gene lookup returns CDR1 MNHEY and CDR2 SVGAGI. The CDR3 protein is CASSYSFSDTQYF. In nucleotides, the CDR3 is TGTGCCAGCAGTTACTCATTTTCCGATACGCAGTATTTT.

The chain has TRBV4-2 and TRBJ2-5; 9 bases map to TRBD1. This CDR3 contains 16 residues. J lost 4 bases, V lost 5 bases, and 11 bases had no gene match. In germline, CDR1 is LGHNA, CDR2 YNFKEQ. Written as DNA, the CDR3 is TGTGCCAGCAGCTTAAACTCGTTGGACAGGGGAGAGACCCAGTACTTC. Its translation is CASSLNSLDRGETQYF.

The chain uses TRBV27 and TRBJ2-1; 10 bases align to TRBD2. CDR3 length equals 17 residues. J gave up 4 bases and V 5 bases, and 11 bases lay outside the gene matches. CDR1 and CDR2 (germline): MNHEY, SMNVEV (reference sequence). CDR3 region: CASSVLAGEGGYNEQFF. The CDR3 region has the DNA TGTGCCAGCAGTGTCCTAGCGGGAGAGGGGGGATACAATGAGCAGTTCTTC.

This chain joins TRBV12-5 and TRBJ1-1; 9 bases match TRBD1. This CDR3 region has 14 residues. In germline, CDR1 is LGHNT, CDR2 FRNRAP. With V trimmed by 4 bases and J by 4 bases, 4 bases remained unmatched. The CDR3 region is CASGSGTGSTEAFF. Written as DNA, the CDR3 is TGTGCTAGTGGTTCCGGGACAGGGTCCACTGAAGCTTTCTTT.

The chain joins TRBV6-5 to TRBJ2-1; 9 bases agree with TRBD1. In germline, CDR1 is MNHEY, CDR2 SVGAGI. V dropped 2 bases and J dropped 1; count of bases not matched to a gene: 0. The CDR3 runs to 15 residues. As DNA, the CDR3 is TGTGCCAGCAGTTACGGACAGGGGTCCTACAATGAGCAGTTCTTC. This codes for CASSYGQGSYNEQFF.

The chain employs TRBV15 and TRBJ1-4; D perhaps matches TRBD1 (5 bases). The V gene's germline CDR1 is LNHNV and CDR2 YYDKDF (reference sequence). This CDR3 region has 17 residues. The germline V and J ends were trimmed by 1 base and 2 bases, with 14 bases remaining between them. CDR3 amino acids: CATSRVSVAGTNEKLFF. The CDR3 DNA reads TGTGCCACCAGCAGAGTCTCTGTGGCAGGGACTAATGAAAAACTGTTTTTT. Full variable domain (outside the CDR3, taken from reference TRBV15 and TRBJ1-4): DAMVIQNPRYQVTQFGKPVTLSCSQTLNHNVMYWYQQKSSQAPKLLFHYYDKDFNNEADTPDNFQSRRPNTSFCFLDIRSPGLGDTAMYLCATSRVSVAGTNEKLFFGSGTQLSVL.

This chain connects TRBV2 to TRBJ1-2, with TRBD1 matching over 9 bases. The CDR3 consists of 12 residues. Germline trimming cut 7 bases from V and 5 bases from J; bases unmatched to any gene: 2. Germline CDR1 is SNHLY and CDR2 is FYNNEI. The CDR3 coding sequence is TGTGCCAGCATCGGGACAGGGTATGGCTACACCTTC. Protein sequence: CASIGTGYGYTF.

This chain joins TRBV5-4 and TRBJ1-5; 10 bases map to TRBD1. CDR3 length equals 15 residues. The J segment lost 3 bases and the V segment lost 4 bases, leaving 4 bases of the junction unmatched. Germline CDR1 is SGHNT and CDR2 is YYREEE (reference sequence). CDR3 in amino acids: CASSGDRGNNQPQHF. The CDR3 region has the DNA TGTGCCAGCAGCGGGGACAGGGGAAACAATCAGCCCCAGCATTTT.

The chain carries TRBV4-1 and TRBJ2-3; either TRBD1 or TRBD2 may fit D (5 bases each). This CDR3 is built from 17 residues. Germline V gene lookup returns CDR1 MGHRA and CDR2 YSYEKL. V gave up 0 bases and J gave up 6 bases, with 19 bases separating them. The CDR3 coding sequence is TGCGCCAGCAGCCAAGATCAGGGACCTTTAACACAGGATACGCAGTATTTT. It encodes CASSQDQGPLTQDTQYF.

The chain combines TRBV27 with TRBJ2-2; 9 bases line up with TRBD1. V lost 3 bases to trimming and J lost 7 bases; unmatched junction nucleotides: 6. CDR3 length: 15 residues. Per germline, CDR1 MNHEY and CDR2 SMNVEV (reference sequence). The CDR3 DNA reads TGTGCCAGCAGTTTTCGGACAGGGGCTCACGGGGAGCTGTTTTTT. Translated, it gives CASSFRTGAHGELFF.

The rearrangement links TRBV7-3 to TRBJ2-2; D not resolved. Trimming cost V 2 bases and J 3 bases, with 7 bases left between them. This CDR3 spans 14 amino acids. Germline loops: CDR1 SGHTA, CDR2 FQGTGA. For the CDR3, the DNA is TGTGCCAGCAGCTTATACAGACACACCGGGGAGCTGTTTTTT. Translated, it gives CASSLYRHTGELFF. Based on the CDR3 plus reference TRBV7-3 and TRBJ2-2, the full variable domain is GAGVSQTPSNKVTEKGKYVELRCDPISGHTALYWYRQSLGQGPEFLIYFQGTGAADDSGLPNDRFFAVRPEGSVSTLKIQRTERGDSAVYLCASSLYRHTGELFFGEGSRLTVL.

As concerns this clone: The junction departs from germline at one end; a sequencing error may be responsible. This chain uses TRBV25-1 with TRBJ2-7; D ambiguous. Germline CDR1 reads MGHDK; CDR2 reads SYGVNS. The CDR3 extends over 12 amino acids. Here the CDR3 DNA reads TGTGCTAGCAGTGGGTCGAGAGACGAGCAGTACTTC. It is translated as CASSGSRDEQYF.

V usage is TRBV2 and J usage is TRBJ2-7; TRBD2 might be the D (5 bases). The CDR3 has 13 amino acids. Trimming removed 4 bases at V and 2 bases at J, with 9 bases between. CDR1 is SNHLY, CDR2 FYNNEI, per germline. The CDR3 nucleotides read TGTGCCAGCAGTGCACTAGTCGCCTACGAGCAGTACTTC. Encoded protein: CASSALVAYEQYF.

This chain links TRBV25-1 with TRBJ2-5; maybe TRBD1 (5 bases). CDR1 is MGHDK and CDR2 is SYGVNS in the germline V gene. V was shortened by 3 bases and J by 4 bases, with 12 bases between the two germline ends. CDR3 length: 14 residues. The DNA of the CDR3 is TGTGCCAGCAGTGAGGCAGGGATGGGAGAGACCCAGTACTTC. Translation: CASSEAGMGETQYF.

To note about this clone: Different DNA sequences within this sample yield the same CDR3. The chain has TRBV6-5 and TRBJ2-1; tentatively, D is TRBD1 (6 bases). CDR1 MNHEY and CDR2 SVGAGI come from the germline V gene. Trimming stripped 5 bases from V and 4 bases from J, with 9 bases between. The CDR3 totals 13 residues. The CDR3 is CASSSTGYNEQFF. CDR3 in DNA: TGTGCCAGCAGTAGCACAGGGTACAATGAGCAGTTCTTC.

This chain uses TRBV27 with TRBJ1-5; no reliable D call. The CDR3 covers 13 residues. Trimming left V 10 bases short and J 0 bases short, with 10 bases between. Germline V gene data show CDR1 as MNHEY and CDR2 as SMNVEV (reference sequence). CDR3 sequence reads: CAIAVDSNQPQHF. The CDR3 bases are TGTGCCATCGCAGTGGATAGCAATCAGCCCCAGCATTTT.

Only one count was recorded for this clone. The chain carries TRBV27 and TRBJ1-6; no reliable D call. The CDR3 has 12 amino acids. Germline lookup yields CDR1 MNHEY and CDR2 SMNVEV (reference sequence). Trimming pared 6 bases from V and 7 bases from J, leaving 7 bases between. This chain's CDR3 is CASRVGNSPLHF. The DNA for the CDR3 is TGTGCCAGCAGGGTTGGGAATTCACCCCTCCACTTT.

The V gene is TRBV6-5, the J gene TRBJ2-3, with a possible D match to TRBD2 (6 bases). Trimming shortened V by 4 bases and J by 8 bases, and 10 bases separated the two germline ends. CDR1 is MNHEY, CDR2 SVGAGI, per germline. The CDR3 loop spans 12 amino acids. This CDR3 is CASSSWGVTQYF. CDR3 bases: TGTGCCAGCAGTTCTTGGGGGGTTACGCAGTATTTT.

Here the CDR3 reads CASSLGQGIAYEQYF. The CDR3 DNA is TGTGCCAGCAGCTTAGGACAGGGGATCGCCTACGAGCAGTACTTC. The genes are TRBV7-9 and TRBJ2-7, with TRBD1 identical over 8 bases. This CDR3 has 15 amino acids. Germline CDR1 SEHNR, CDR2 FQNEAQ (reference sequence). Losses at the gene ends were 1 base for V and 2 bases for J; bases not matched to a gene: 4.

V is TRBV9 and J is TRBJ1-1, with TRBD1 matching over 7 bases. CDR1 is SGDLS and CDR2 is YYNGEE in the germline V gene. The CDR3 is made up of 17 amino acids. V lost 2 bases and J lost 5; bases outside the gene matches: 15. CDR3 nucleotides: TGTGCCAGCAGCGTCTTGACAGGGACGATAAGGGGGACTGAAGCTTTCTTT. It codes for CASSVLTGTIRGTEAFF.

V is TRBV4-1 and J is TRBJ2-7; D perhaps matches TRBD2 (5 bases). Germline V gene lookup returns CDR1 MGHRA and CDR2 YSYEKL. This CDR3 has 14 amino acids. The V end lost 0 bases, the J end lost 5 bases, and 11 bases lay between the germline ends. The CDR3 protein is CASSQEHSGDEQYF. CDR3 coding DNA: TGCGCCAGCAGCCAAGAGCACAGCGGCGACGAGCAGTACTTC.

In DNA form, the CDR3 reads TGTGCCAGCAGCCGCGGACAGGGGCCGTACGAGCAGTACTTC. Translating it yields CASSRGQGPYEQYF. The V and J genes are TRBV7-9 and TRBJ2-5; TRBD1 matches 9 bases. Matching the DNA end better, TRBJ2-7 makes the J call doubtful. Germline V gene sequence: CDR1 SEHNR, CDR2 FQNEAQ (reference sequence). This CDR3 has 14 amino acids.

The chain employs TRBV28 and TRBJ2-7; no clear D gene. Trimming removed 6 bases at V and 5 bases at J, with 14 bases between. There are 13 residues in the CDR3. Germline V gives CDR1 MDHEN, CDR2 SYDVKM. The CDR3 sequence: CASSLLGGDEQYF. CDR3 in DNA: TGTGCCAGCAGCCTATTGGGCGGCGACGAGCAGTACTTC.

This clone was detected only once. V and J are TRBV20-1 and TRBJ1-1; 7 bases agree with TRBD1. The germline V gene encodes CDR1 DFQATT and CDR2 SNEGSKA (reference sequence). The V and J ends lost 4 bases and 5 bases, in that order; junction bases with no gene match: 1. The CDR3 length is 11 residues. In nucleotides, the CDR3 is TGCAGTGCTACAGGGGGAACTGAAGCTTTCTTT. This gives the protein CSATGGTEAFF.

J is TRBJ2-2 and V is TRBV19; no firm D call. From germline, CDR1 is LNHDA and CDR2 SQIVND (reference sequence). V lost 3 bases and J lost 0, with 2 bases in between. This CDR3 is 13 amino acids long. The CDR3 DNA reads as TGTGCCAGTAGTATTACGAACACCGGGGAGCTGTTTTTT. Protein product: CASSITNTGELFF.

This chain joins TRBV28 and TRBJ1-5; D uncertain. Deletions cut 1 base from V and 1 base from J, with 14 bases between. The length of the CDR3 is 17 residues. CDR1 is MDHEN, CDR2 SYDVKM, per germline. The CDR3 loop reads CASSLYQDPRSNQPQHF. The CDR3 DNA reads TGTGCCAGCAGTTTATATCAGGACCCAAGGAGCAATCAGCCCCAGCATTTT.

Worth noting for this clone: The same CDR3 arises from other DNA sequences in this sample as well. The CDR3 sequence is CASSFSGGSYEQYF. In nucleotides, the CDR3 is TGTGCCAGCAGCTTCTCGGGAGGGAGCTACGAGCAGTACTTC. The chain combines TRBV7-9 with TRBJ2-7; 8 nucleotides line up with TRBD2. Germline CDR1 and CDR2: SEHNR and FQNEAQ (reference sequence). J lost 3 bases, V lost 3 bases, and 4 bases had no gene match. The length of the CDR3 is 14 residues.

The DNA of the CDR3 is TGTGCCAGCAGTTCAAACAGGGGGCCTGTTGAGCAGTTCTTC. Translation: CASSSNRGPVEQFF. The rearrangement links TRBV27 to TRBJ2-1; 9 nucleotides align to TRBD1. Germline V gene lookup returns CDR1 MNHEY and CDR2 SMNVEV (reference sequence). J lost 9 bases, V lost 4 bases, and 7 bases had no gene match. The CDR3 has 14 residues.

V is TRBV6-5 and J is TRBJ1-2, with a possible D match to TRBD1 (6 bases). This CDR3 comprises 15 residues. Germline CDR1 MNHEY, CDR2 SVGAGI. Trimming took 5 bases from V and 1 from J, leaving 14 bases between them. Written as DNA, the CDR3 is TGTGCCAGCAGTCAACAGGGAGTACTTAACTATGGCTACACCTTC. Encoded protein: CASSQQGVLNYGYTF.

With respect to this clone: Compared with germline, one end of the junction differs, possibly owing to a read error. This sample also contains other DNA sequences that code for the same CDR3. The rearrangement links TRBV5-8 to TRBJ2-7, with D possibly being TRBD1 or TRBD2 (5 bases each). In germline, CDR1 is SGHTS, CDR2 YDEGEE. This CDR3 has 13 amino acids. The CDR3 region is CASSLGEPYEQYF. DNA for the CDR3: TGCGCCAGCAGCTTGGGGGAGCCCTACGAGCAGTACTTC.

This chain joins TRBV6-6 and TRBJ2-7; 8 bases align to TRBD1. Looked up from germline, CDR1 is MNHNY and CDR2 is SVGAGI (reference sequence). The CDR3 totals 15 residues. V lost 5 bases, J lost 1 base, and 7 bases stayed unmatched. The CDR3 sequence: CASSPTGGQSYEQYF. DNA of the CDR3: TGTGCCAGCAGTCCCACAGGGGGGCAATCCTACGAGCAGTACTTC.

The chain recombines TRBV5-6 with TRBJ2-7; 9 nucleotides match TRBD1. The CDR3 has 13 residues. V dropped 3 bases and J dropped 7; count of bases not matched to a gene: 5. CDR1 and CDR2 from the germline V gene are SGHDT and YYEEEE. The CDR3 region has the DNA TGTGCCAGCAGCTGGGGACAGGGTGTGGAGCAGTACTTC. Amino acids: CASSWGQGVEQYF.